This passage covers 2 T cell receptor beta chains from one sample sequenced in a study of T cells after yellow fever vaccination. From the 5' RACE reads, TCRdb called clonotypes with MiXCR, one entry per CDR3 protein. The repertoire holds hundreds of thousands of distinct CDR3 sequences, with 13% as singletons. Sequenced material: PBMCs, taken on the day of the yellow fever booster vaccination. The receptors shown here come from a man aged 25-40 years who received the YFV17D yellow fever vaccine.

Only a few counts were recorded for this clonotype. V is TRBV25-1 and J is TRBJ1-1; the D is unclear. V was shortened by 0 bases and J by 1 base, with 6 bases between the two germline ends. Germline CDR1 MGHDK, CDR2 SYGVNS. The CDR3 loop spans 14 amino acids. As DNA, the CDR3 is TGTGCCAGCAGTGAATACCCAGCGAACACTGAAGCTTTCTTT. This codes for CASSEYPANTEAFF.

This clonotype has a handful of counts. The chain links TRBV4-3 to TRBJ2-7; D ambiguous. This CDR3 region has 15 residues. Germline lookup yields CDR1 LGHNA and CDR2 YSLEER. Trimming pared 0 bases from V and 7 bases from J, leaving 16 bases between. CDR3 in amino acids: CASSQDSHRSDEQYF. CDR3 sequence (DNA): TGCGCCAGCAGCCAAGATTCCCACCGTTCGGATGAGCAGTACTTC.